This is a list of T cell receptor beta chains from one sample in a study of control samples from healthy donors and cancer patients. TCRdb keeps only in-frame clones here, not all; method: immunoSEQ multiplex PCR. The data show approximately 99,000 clones, with 70% to 85% seen just once and around 6.6% held by the top ten. The sequencing sample was made of blood. These receptors were obtained from a man aged 18 to 30 in good health. CDR3s include the opening cysteine and the closing phenylalanine or tryptophan. A D gene is named only where the DNA matches it firmly. Where a row states a size, it is once, few, many or the class of an expanded clone; other rows omit it.

CASSLGWSLAGPNTGELFF	TGTGCCAGCAGCTTAGGTTGGAGTCTAGCGGGGCCGAACACCGGGGAGCTGTTTTTT	TRBJ2-2	TRBV7-6	.	TRBD2
CASSQGRQSGYEQYF	TGCGCCAGCAGCCAAGGTCGACAGTCAGGGTACGAGCAGTACTTC	TRBJ2-7	TRBV4-3	.	.
CASSLQGTSYEQYF	TGTGCCAGTAGTCTACAGGGAACCTCCTACGAGCAGTACTTC	TRBJ2-7	TRBV19	.	.
CASSRTEGYGYTF	TGTGCCAGCAGCCGGACGGAGGGGTATGGCTACACCTTC	TRBJ1-2	TRBV5-6	.	.
CASSYGQEAETQYF	TGTGCCAGCAGTTACGGGCAGGAGGCGGAGACCCAGTACTTC	TRBJ2-5	TRBV6-5	few	.
CASSFRDKERTEAFF	TGTGCCAGCAGCTTCCGGGACAAGGAGAGGACTGAAGCTTTCTTT	TRBJ1-1	TRBV21-1	.	.
CASSSPGLAGSGTQYF	TGTGCCAGCAGCTCTCCGGGACTAGCGGGGTCTGGAACCCAGTACTTC	TRBJ2-5	TRBV7-8	few	TRBD2
CASSERGLKGGTF	TGTGCCAGCAGTGAAAGAGGCCTTAAAGGGGGCACCTTC	TRBJ1-2	TRBV6-1	.	.
CASSQDWKSSPLHF	TGTGCCAGCAGCCAAGATTGGAAGAGTTCACCCCTCCACTTT	TRBJ1-6	TRBV14	.	.
CASSLSKNTEAFF	TGTGCCAGCAGCTTGTCCAAGAACACTGAAGCTTTCTTT	TRBJ1-1	TRBV7-2	.	.
CASSPREGAYGYTF	TGTGCCAGCAGCCCCAGGGAGGGGGCTTATGGCTACACCTTC	TRBJ1-2	TRBV6-6	.	TRBD1
CASSSGTSANEQFF	TGTGCCAGCAGTTCCGGGACTAGCGCCAATGAGCAGTTCTTC	TRBJ2-1	TRBV2	.	TRBD2
CASSSLIAGDHEQYF	TGTGCCAGCAGCTCCCTAATAGCGGGGGACCACGAGCAGTACTTC	TRBJ2-7	TRBV3-1/TRBV3-2	.	TRBD2
CASSPGTSGSDTQYF	TGCGCCAGCAGCCCGGGGACTAGCGGCTCAGATACGCAGTATTTT	TRBJ2-3	TRBV5-1	.	TRBD2
CASSHWTDEAFF	TGTGCCAGCAGCCATTGGACGGACGAAGCTTTCTTT	TRBJ1-1	TRBV2	.	.
CASSLSSPVGYNEQFF	TGCGCCAGCAGCCTTTCGTCCCCCGTGGGATACAATGAGCAGTTCTTC	TRBJ2-1	TRBV5-1	.	.
CASSQDRNRGSYNSPLHF	TGCGCCAGCAGCCAAGATCGAAACAGGGGGTCTTATAATTCACCCCTCCACTTT	TRBJ1-6	TRBV4-3	.	TRBD1
CASSRTRGTGNTIYF	TGTGCCAGCAGTCGTACCAGGGGGACTGGAAACACCATATATTTT	TRBJ1-3	TRBV27	.	TRBD1
CASSQSGGWGDGYTF	TGTGCCAGCAGCCAATCAGGGGGATGGGGGGATGGCTACACCTTC	TRBJ1-2	TRBV4-2	.	TRBD1
CASRRVTTNEKLFF	TGTGCCAGCAGGCGGGTCACAACTAATGAAAAACTGTTTTTT	TRBJ1-4	TRBV2	.	.
CASTWLLRNEQFF	TGTGCCAGCACTTGGCTCCTTCGGAATGAGCAGTTCTTC	TRBJ2-1	TRBV28	.	.
CATSDGAVRETQYF	TGTGCCACCAGTGATGGGGCAGTACGGGAGACCCAGTACTTC	TRBJ2-5	TRBV24-1	.	.
CASSLEGNSPLHF	TGTGCCAGCAGCTTGGAGGGTAATTCACCCCTCCACTTT	TRBJ1-6	TRBV7-9	.	.
CASSLGGLNTEAFF	TGTGCCAGCAGCTTGGGGGGGCTGAACACTGAAGCTTTCTTT	TRBJ1-1	TRBV5-6	.	.
CASSQGDSSESPLHF	TGTGCCAGCAGCCAAGGGGACAGTTCTGAGTCACCCCTCCACTTT	TRBJ1-6	TRBV4-2	.	TRBD1
CASSYSRSAEETQYF	TGTGCCAGCAGTTACTCGCGCAGCGCAGAAGAGACCCAGTACTTC	TRBJ2-5	TRBV6-6	.	.
CASRPGTEFFTGELFF	TGTGCCAGCAGGCCCGGGACAGAGTTCTTTACCGGGGAGCTGTTTTTT	TRBJ2-2	TRBV2	.	TRBD1
CAIAPGTGSYEQYF	TGTGCCATAGCACCCGGGACAGGGTCCTACGAGCAGTACTTC	TRBJ2-7	TRBV7-2	.	TRBD1
CSAVNEKLFF	TGCAGTGCGGTAAATGAAAAACTGTTTTTT	TRBJ1-4	TRBV20-1	.	.
CASSLGPGEATQYF	TGCGCCAGCAGCTTGGGGCCGGGTGAGGCGACCCAGTACTTC	TRBJ2-5	TRBV5-1	.	.
CASSQGDSHTDTQYF	TGTGCCAGCAGTCAAGGGGACTCACACACAGATACGCAGTATTTT	TRBJ2-3	TRBV4-2	.	.
CASSPGTGRTGELFF	TGCGCCAGCAGCCCTGGGACAGGGAGGACCGGGGAGCTGTTTTTT	TRBJ2-2	TRBV5-1	.	TRBD1
CASSPDRGRTEAFF	TGTGCCAGCAGCCCGGACAGGGGGCGCACTGAAGCTTTCTTT	TRBJ1-1	TRBV2	.	TRBD1
CASSFQGRNQPQHF	TGTGCCAGCAGCTTTCAGGGACGAAATCAGCCCCAGCATTTT	TRBJ1-5	TRBV5-6	few	.
CAISEDGQGTGGYTF	TGTGCCATCAGTGAGGACGGACAGGGGACGGGGGGCTACACCTTC	TRBJ1-2	TRBV10-3	.	TRBD1
CASSTGERNQPQHF	TGCGCCAGCAGTACAGGAGAACGAAATCAACCCCAGCATTTT	TRBJ1-5	TRBV5-1	.	.
CASIGTGNQPQHF	TGTGCCAGCATAGGGACAGGTAATCAGCCCCAGCATTTT	TRBJ1-5	TRBV28	.	TRBD1
CASITRYPTEAFF	TGTGCCAGTATTACCCGCTACCCCACTGAAGCTTTCTTT	TRBJ1-1	TRBV19	.	.
CASSPGGGTEAFF	TGTGCCAGCAGCCCGGGGGGAGGCACTGAAGCTTTCTTT	TRBJ1-1	TRBV9	.	.
CSVIGTGSYEQYF	TGCAGCGTTATCGGGACTGGTTCCTACGAGCAGTACTTC	TRBJ2-7	TRBV29-1	few	.
CASSPYRGKREAFF	TGTGCCAGCAGCCCTTACCGAGGGAAAAGGGAAGCTTTCTTT	TRBJ1-1	TRBV9	.	.
CASEQVIAEAFF	TGTGCCAGCGAACAGGTGATAGCGGAAGCTTTCTTT	TRBJ1-1	TRBV6-5	.	.
CASSSTDRGKNQPQHF	TGTGCCAGCAGCTCTACCGACAGGGGGAAAAATCAGCCCCAGCATTTT	TRBJ1-5	TRBV7-9	.	TRBD1
CASSLGGPLDTQYF	TGTGCCAGCAGCCTAGGAGGGCCGTTAGATACGCAGTATTTT	TRBJ2-3	TRBV11-3	once	.
CATSRDRRGGYSPLHF	TGTGCCACCAGCAGAGATCGGCGCGGGGGCTATTCACCCCTCCACTTT	TRBJ1-6	TRBV15	.	.
CASSLVTGNTEAFF	TGTGCCAGCAGCTTAGTCACGGGGAACACTGAAGCTTTCTTT	TRBJ1-1	TRBV7-9	.	.
CASSFGTASSYEQYF	TGTGCCAGCAGTTTCGGGACAGCGAGCTCCTACGAGCAGTACTTC	TRBJ2-7	TRBV11-2	once	TRBD1
CASSQSDRSGANVLTF	TGTGCCAGCAGCCAATCTGACAGGAGTGGGGCCAACGTCCTGACTTTC	TRBJ2-6	TRBV4-2	.	.
CAGGKRGLTGELFF	TGTGCCGGGGGGAAGCGGGGACTCACCGGGGAGCTGTTTTTT	TRBJ2-2	TRBV7-2	many	TRBD2
CAWRARSWYGNTIYF	TGTGCCTGGAGGGCCAGGTCCTGGTATGGAAACACCATATATTTT	TRBJ1-3	TRBV30	.	.
CASSLLHREAGELFF	TGTGCCAGCAGCTTATTGCACAGGGAAGCCGGGGAGCTGTTTTTT	TRBJ2-2	TRBV11-2	.	.